Below, 30 T cell receptor beta chains from the same sample are listed, as sequenced in a study of blood T cell repertoires in COVID-19 (dated by TCRdb to the early 2020s). Library preparation used the immunoSEQ multiplex PCR assay. TCRdb took this table from immuneACCESS and kept in-frame rearrangements with V and J called. Such tables lack part of the clones; where checked against another copy, unresolved V genes explain under half of the gap, and the rest is unexplained. Across this sample there are fewer than 30,000 clones, with over 75% seen only once. The ten top clones hold approximately 8% of the sample. Sequencing was performed on peripheral blood. These receptors were obtained from a man in his fifties with active COVID-19.

The V and J genes are TRBV18 and TRBJ1-3; D gene uncertain. CDR1 and CDR2 from the germline V gene are KGHSH and LQKENI. The germline V and J ends were trimmed by 6 bases and 3 bases, with 9 bases remaining between them. This CDR3 is 13 amino acids long. The CDR3 DNA sequence: TGTGCCAGCTCTGACAACAGTGGAAACACCATATATTTT. Residues: CASSDNSGNTIYF.

The CDR3 DNA reads TGTGCCAGCAGCCACTTAGGCAGGGCCTATCTCCCTGAAGCTTTCTTT. Its protein is CASSHLGRAYLPEAFF. V and J are TRBV14 and TRBJ1-1, with D perhaps matching TRBD1 (5 bases). CDR3 length: 16 residues. Germline-derived CDR1 and CDR2 are SGHDN and FVKESK. V gave up 3 bases and J gave up 6 bases, with 20 bases separating them.

The chain is built from TRBV4-1 and TRBJ2-7; possibly TRBD1 for D (5 bases). V was trimmed by 1 base and J by 5 bases, leaving 27 bases between them. Looked up from germline, CDR1 is MGHRA and CDR2 is YSYEKL. CDR3 size: 19 residues. Here the CDR3 reads CASSQAIGVLQGQSDEQYF. The CDR3 coding sequence is TGCGCCAGCAGCCAAGCAATCGGCGTCCTCCAGGGCCAATCGGACGAGCAGTACTTC.

Only one count was recorded for this clone. The chain joins TRBV25-1 to TRBJ1-2; D not resolved. The V and J ends lost 2 bases and 5 bases respectively, with 18 bases between them. The CDR3 is 16 residues long. Germline CDR1 reads MGHDK; CDR2 reads SYGVNS. The chain's CDR3 is CASSEPPVPTVYGYTF. The CDR3 DNA reads TGTGCCAGCAGTGAACCCCCGGTTCCGACTGTGTATGGCTACACCTTC.

V is TRBV19 and J is TRBJ1-6, with a possible D match to TRBD1 (6 bases). The CDR3 has 17 amino acids. The germline CDR1 and CDR2 sequences are LNHDA and SQIVND (reference sequence). Trimming left V 8 bases short and J 9 bases short, with 26 bases between. CDR3 amino acids: CASGGAGAPRSGSPLHF. DNA of the CDR3: TGTGCCAGTGGTGGGGCAGGGGCCCCTCGCAGTGGTTCACCCCTCCACTTT.

The chain joins TRBV10-1 to TRBJ2-4; D perhaps matches TRBD1 (5 bases). Per germline, CDR1 WNHNN and CDR2 SYGVQD (reference sequence). The CDR3 runs to 13 residues. The V gene lost 6 bases and the J gene lost 6 bases, with 12 bases spanning the gap. The CDR3 DNA follows: TGCGCCAGCAGCCCCCAGGGTCGAAACATTCAGTACTTC. Translated: CASSPQGRNIQYF.

There are a few counts of this clone. This chain joins TRBV6-6 and TRBJ1-1; D is unclear. Trimming shortened V by 0 bases and J by 7 bases, and 9 bases separated the two germline ends. The CDR3 loop spans 13 amino acids. Germline V gene sequence: CDR1 MNHNY, CDR2 SVGAGI (reference sequence). CDR3 bases: TGTGCCAGCAGTTACTCTAACAGAATTGAAGCTTTCTTT. It encodes CASSYSNRIEAFF.

The chain employs TRBV18 and TRBJ1-4; perhaps TRBD1 as D (5 bases). The CDR3 spans 17 residues. The V and J ends lost 0 bases and 6 bases respectively, with 17 bases between them. Germline V CDR1 and CDR2: KGHSH, LQKENI. The CDR3 protein is CASSPPKLGALDEKLFF. In DNA form, the CDR3 reads TGTGCCAGCTCACCACCGAAATTAGGGGCGCTGGATGAAAAACTGTTTTTT.

V is TRBV11-2 and J is TRBJ1-4; tentative D call: TRBD1 (5 bases). V shed 8 bases and J shed 0 bases, with 13 bases lying between them. Germline CDR1 SGHAT, CDR2 FQNNGV. This CDR3 has 15 residues. Written as DNA, the CDR3 is TGTGCCAGCCACCTCGGACACCCAACTAATGAAAAACTGTTTTTT. It yields the protein CASHLGHPTNEKLFF.

The rearrangement links TRBV27 to TRBJ2-1, with D possibly TRBD1 on 6 matching bases. V dropped 8 bases and J dropped 7 bases, with 18 bases sitting between them. The germline V gene has CDR1 MNHEY and CDR2 SMNVEV (reference sequence). This CDR3 comprises 14 residues. This CDR3 reads CASGTLQGSNEQFF. In nucleotides, the CDR3 is TGTGCCAGCGGCACATTACAGGGAAGTAATGAGCAGTTCTTC.

The chain has TRBV4-1 and TRBJ2-2, with 7 bases that match TRBD1. The CDR3 covers 15 residues. V shed 4 bases, J shed 6 bases, and the junction held 8 bases outside the gene matches. Germline CDR1 is MGHRA and CDR2 is YSYEKL. The CDR3 DNA reads TGCGCCAGCAGCCCGATGACAGGGATGGCCGGGGAGCTGTTTTTT. Its protein is CASSPMTGMAGELFF.

This chain connects TRBV18 to TRBJ2-5; possible D gene TRBD2, 6 bases. V was cut by 2 bases and J by 7 bases, with 17 bases left in between. Germline-derived CDR1 and CDR2 are KGHSH and LQKENI. This CDR3 contains 15 residues. In nucleotides, the CDR3 is TGTGCCAGCTCACCAAGGGGTGCTAGCGAAGGGACCCAGTACTTC. The encoded protein is CASSPRGASEGTQYF.

This sequence joins TRBV5-4 and TRBJ2-2, with TRBD2 identical over 9 bases. Germline V gene sequence: CDR1 SGHNT, CDR2 YYREEE (reference sequence). After removal of 4 bases from V and 0 bases from J, the junction contained 4 bases not matched to a gene. This CDR3 contains 16 residues. The CDR3 loop reads CASSGLAGSNTGELFF. CDR3 in DNA: TGTGCCAGCAGCGGGCTAGCGGGATCGAACACCGGGGAGCTGTTTTTT.

The chain uses TRBV27 and TRBJ1-1, with D maybe TRBD1 (5 bases). The CDR3 is made up of 13 amino acids. Trimming left V 6 bases short and J 0 bases short, with 8 bases between. In germline, CDR1 is MNHEY, CDR2 SMNVEV (reference sequence). The CDR3 DNA reads TGTGCCAGCAGCTGGGGCCTGAACACTGAAGCTTTCTTT. Its translation is CASSWGLNTEAFF.

The CDR3, as DNA: TGCGCCAGCAAGGAGGGAGCGAACACCGGGGAGCTGTTTTTT. It codes for CASKEGANTGELFF. The V gene is TRBV5-1, the J gene TRBJ2-2; a possible D gene is TRBD2 (6 bases). Per the germline V gene, CDR1 is SGHRS and CDR2 is YFSETQ. V lost 6 bases to trimming and J lost 0 bases, with 9 bases between them. The CDR3 runs 14 residues. The full variable domain, completed using reference TRBV5-1 and TRBJ2-2, is KAGVTQTPRYLIKTRGQQVTLSCSPISGHRSVSWYQQTPGQGLQFLFEYFSETQRNKGNFPGRFSGRQFSNSRSEMNVSTLELGDSALYLCASKEGANTGELFFGEGSRLTVL.

J is TRBJ1-4 and V is TRBV7-8; D not certain. This CDR3 spans 14 amino acids. Germline V CDR1 and CDR2: SGHVS, FQNEAQ. Trimming removed 4 bases at V and 0 bases at J, with 6 bases between. The CDR3 region is CASSYAATNEKLFF. CDR3 DNA: TGTGCCAGCAGCTACGCGGCAACTAATGAAAAACTGTTTTTT.

This sequence joins TRBV11-2 and TRBJ2-5, with 7 bases identical to TRBD1. Looked up from germline, CDR1 is SGHAT and CDR2 is FQNNGV. The J segment lost 5 bases and the V segment lost 0 bases, leaving 9 bases of the junction unmatched. The CDR3 has 16 residues. The CDR3 DNA reads TGTGCCAGCAGCTTAGATCAGGGGGATGCCTGGGAGACCCAGTACTTC. Its translation is CASSLDQGDAWETQYF.

V usage is TRBV30 and J usage is TRBJ2-6, with TRBD1 identical over 7 bases. Looked up from germline, CDR1 is GTSNPN and CDR2 is SVGIG (reference sequence). V trimming: 3 bases; J trimming: 4 bases; junction bases outside the gene matches: 15. The CDR3 extends over 18 amino acids. CDR3 nucleotide sequence: TGTGCCTGGAGCCGTGCGCGAGGGGGCGCAACGGGGGCCAACGTCCTGACTTTC. Amino acids: CAWSRARGGATGANVLTF. Based on the CDR3 plus reference TRBV30 and TRBJ2-6, the full variable domain is SQTIHQWPATLVQPVGSPLSLECTVEGTSNPNLYWYRQAAGRGLQLLFYSVGIGQISSEVPQNLSASRPQDRQFILSSKKLLLSDSGFYLCAWSRARGGATGANVLTFGAGSRLTVL.

The chain combines TRBV24-1 with TRBJ2-1, with D possibly TRBD1 on 6 matching bases. CDR1 and CDR2 (germline): KGHDR, SFDVKD. The V end was cut by 3 bases, the J end by 9 bases, with 8 bases between. There are 12 residues in the CDR3. The CDR3 sequence: CATSDADSEQFF. The DNA for the CDR3 is TGTGCCACCAGTGATGCGGACAGTGAGCAGTTCTTC.

The chain employs TRBV19 and TRBJ2-2, with D possibly TRBD1 on 6 matching bases. Per the germline V gene, CDR1 is LNHDA and CDR2 is SQIVND (reference sequence). The germline V and J ends were trimmed by 0 bases and 7 bases, with 12 bases remaining between them. This CDR3 is built from 15 residues. The CDR3 bases are TGTGCCAGTAGTATAGAGGGGACATTCCGCGGGGAGCTGTTTTTT. Translating it yields CASSIEGTFRGELFF. The full variable domain, completed using reference TRBV19 and TRBJ2-2, is DGGITQSPKYLFRKEGQNVTLSCEQNLNHDAMYWYRQDPGQGLRLIYYSQIVNDFQKGDIAEGYSVSREKKESFPLTVTSAQKNPTAFYLCASSIEGTFRGELFFGEGSRLTVL.

This chain joins TRBV5-6 and TRBJ2-1; 15 bases align to TRBD2. This CDR3 spans 17 amino acids. The J segment lost 5 bases and the V segment lost 3 bases, leaving 6 bases of the junction unmatched. The germline CDR1 and CDR2 sequences are SGHDT and YYEEEE. The CDR3 sequence is CASSWGLAGGTHNEQFF. CDR3 in DNA: TGTGCCAGCAGCTGGGGACTAGCGGGGGGCACCCACAATGAGCAGTTCTTC. The whole variable domain, remainder taken from reference TRBV5-6 and TRBJ2-1, is DAGVTQSPTHLIKTRGQQVTLRCSPKSGHDTVSWYQQALGQGPQFIFQYYEEEERQRGNFPDRFSGHQFPNYSSELNVNALLLGDSALYLCASSWGLAGGTHNEQFFGPGTRLTVL.

This clone was seen a few times. The rearrangement joins TRBV27 to TRBJ2-1; D gene unclear. V was clipped by 5 bases and J by 4 bases, with 3 bases between them. There are 11 residues in the CDR3. Looked up from germline, CDR1 is MNHEY and CDR2 is SMNVEV (reference sequence). CDR3 sequence (DNA): TGTGCCAGCAGTCTATACAATGAGCAGTTCTTC. This translates into CASSLYNEQFF.

A single count supports this clone. This sequence joins TRBV27 and TRBJ1-6; weak D call: TRBD1 (5 bases). This CDR3 spans 14 amino acids. V was trimmed by 10 bases and J by 6 bases, leaving 16 bases between them. The V gene's germline CDR1 is MNHEY and CDR2 SMNVEV (reference sequence). CDR3 protein: CATKWQGGNSPLHF. In nucleotides, the CDR3 is TGTGCCACCAAATGGCAGGGTGGTAATTCACCCCTCCACTTT.

This clone has only one observation. This chain links TRBV11-3 with TRBJ1-4; TRBD1 matches at 8 bases. There are 15 residues in the CDR3. Germline V CDR1 and CDR2: SGHNT, YENEEA. Trimming took 5 bases from V and 7 from J; bases not matched to a gene: 9. CDR3 region: CASSHNLGQGEKLFF. CDR3 in DNA: TGTGCCAGCAGCCACAATTTAGGACAGGGTGAAAAACTGTTTTTT.

This chain joins TRBV29-1 and TRBJ1-2; TRBD1 is a possible D gene (5 bases). Germline loops: CDR1 SQVTM, CDR2 ANQGSEA. This CDR3 is 12 amino acids long. V lost 7 bases to trimming and J lost 2 bases, with 11 bases between them. The CDR3 bases are TGCAGCGGGACCGACAGCAACTATGGCTACACCTTC. This sequence encodes CSGTDSNYGYTF.

This clone occurred once. The J gene is TRBJ2-3, the V gene TRBV28, with D perhaps TRBD2 (5 bases). There are 12 residues in the CDR3. From germline, CDR1 is MDHEN and CDR2 SYDVKM. V gave up 3 bases and J gave up 8 bases, with 9 bases separating them. The CDR3 spells CASSFGLATQYF. In DNA form, the CDR3 reads TGTGCCAGCAGTTTTGGACTCGCTACGCAGTATTTT.

This sequence joins TRBV6-1 and TRBJ1-2; weak D call: TRBD1 (6 bases). V was cut by 0 bases and J by 5 bases, with 13 bases left in between. Germline CDR1 MNHNS, CDR2 SASEGT. The CDR3 is 15 amino acids. CDR3: CASSEAGTGKYGYTF. In DNA form, the CDR3 reads TGTGCCAGCAGTGAAGCGGGTACAGGGAAATATGGCTACACCTTC.

The V and J genes are TRBV6-5 and TRBJ1-5; 8 positions match TRBD1. In germline, CDR1 is MNHEY, CDR2 SVGAGI. The CDR3 has 14 amino acids. Germline trimming cut 4 bases from V and 4 bases from J; bases unmatched to any gene: 3. The CDR3 protein is CASSSDRGNQPQHF. CDR3 DNA sequence: TGTGCCAGCAGTTCTGACAGGGGAAATCAGCCCCAGCATTTT.

The rearrangement links TRBV10-1 to TRBJ2-1, with D possibly TRBD1 on 8 matching bases. Germline values: CDR1 WNHNN, CDR2 SYGVQD (reference sequence). The germline V and J ends were trimmed by 3 bases and 9 bases, with 15 bases remaining between them. The CDR3 has 14 amino acids. The CDR3 region has the DNA TGCGCCAGCAGTGATTCGACAGGGGAGGGTGAGCAGTTCTTC. Amino acids: CASSDSTGEGEQFF.

The J gene is TRBJ2-3, the V gene TRBV5-5; D gene unclear. V was shortened by 3 bases and J by 2 bases, with 7 bases between the two germline ends. The CDR3 has 13 amino acids. Germline lookup yields CDR1 SGHKS and CDR2 YYEKEE (reference sequence). CDR3 region: CASSSLNTDTQYF. CDR3 nucleotides: TGTGCCAGCAGCTCACTAAACACAGATACGCAGTATTTT.